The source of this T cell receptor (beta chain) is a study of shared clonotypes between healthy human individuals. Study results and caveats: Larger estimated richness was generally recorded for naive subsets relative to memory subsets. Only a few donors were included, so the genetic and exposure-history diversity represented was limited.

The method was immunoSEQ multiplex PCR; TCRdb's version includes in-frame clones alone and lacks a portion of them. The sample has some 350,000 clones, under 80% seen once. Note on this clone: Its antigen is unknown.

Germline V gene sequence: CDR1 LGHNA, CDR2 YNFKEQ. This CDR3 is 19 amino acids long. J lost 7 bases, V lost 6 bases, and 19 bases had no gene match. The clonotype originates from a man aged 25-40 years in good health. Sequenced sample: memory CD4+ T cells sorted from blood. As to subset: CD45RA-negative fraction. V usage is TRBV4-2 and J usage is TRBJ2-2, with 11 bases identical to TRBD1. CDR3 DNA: TGTGCCAGCAGTCGAAAAACGGACAGGGGGCTTCTCGGGTTCGGGGAGCTGTTTTTT. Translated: CASSRKTDRGLLGFGELFF.